Below, 21 T cell receptor beta chains from the same sample are listed, as sequenced in a study of regulatory T cells in long-lasting Graves disease. Described time point: newly diagnosed GD, antithyroid drugs for less than 3 months. Following extraction of RNA from PBMCs, that RNA was used to make the TCR library. Sequencing libraries for TCR beta were prepared with iRepertoire HTBI primers and Arm-PCR of CDR3 regions. MiXCR, run by TCRdb on the multiplex PCR reads, gives a single entry per CDR3 protein. In the table there are about 540,000 distinct CDR3 sequences, 13% of which are singletons. Separately, the same data were catalogued under a study of T cells in Graves' hyperthyroidism and ophthalmopathy.

Sequenced material: peripheral blood mononuclear cells (PBMCs), taken at new diagnosis, from a patient treated with antithyroid drugs. The receptors come from a young man with Graves disease.

This clonotype has a count of ten or more. V usage is TRBV2 and J usage is TRBJ1-4, with TRBD1 matching over 7 bases. J lost 8 bases, V lost 3 bases, and 0 bases had no gene match. CDR3 length equals 12 residues. The V gene's germline CDR1 is SNHLY and CDR2 FYNNEI. In nucleotides, the CDR3 is TGTGCCAGCAGTGAGGGACAGGAAAAACTGTTTTTT. Translating gives CASSEGQEKLFF.

The CDR3 loop reads CSVGGPNTEAFF. The CDR3 nucleotides are TGCAGCGTTGGAGGGCCGAACACTGAAGCTTTCTTT. This chain joins TRBV29-1 and TRBJ1-1; no clear D. This CDR3 has 12 residues. V was cut by 4 bases and J by 1 base, with 7 bases left in between. Germline V CDR1 and CDR2: SQVTM, ANQGSEA.

This clonotype was detected many times. The V gene is TRBV20-1, the J gene TRBJ2-3; possibly TRBD2 for D (6 bases). The V and J ends lost 7 bases and 0 bases respectively, with 11 bases between them. CDR1 is DFQATT, CDR2 SNEGSKA, per germline (reference sequence). The CDR3 runs to 13 residues. CDR3 in amino acids: CSGYLASTDTQYF. In nucleotides, the CDR3 is TGCAGTGGGTACCTAGCGAGCACAGATACGCAGTATTTT.

This clonotype showed up many times. This chain joins TRBV5-1 and TRBJ2-3, with D perhaps matching TRBD2 (5 bases). Germline V gene data show CDR1 as SGHRS and CDR2 as YFSETQ. V lost 1 base and J 3 bases, leaving 9 bases between the germline ends. The CDR3 extends over 14 amino acids. CDR3 sequence reads: CASSLYRGTDTQYF. The CDR3 coding sequence is TGCGCCAGCAGCTTGTATCGGGGTACAGATACGCAGTATTTT. Drawing the rest from reference TRBV5-1 and TRBJ2-3, the complete variable domain is KAGVTQTPRYLIKTRGQQVTLSCSPISGHRSVSWYQQTPGQGLQFLFEYFSETQRNKGNFPGRFSGRQFSNSRSEMNVSTLELGDSALYLCASSLYRGTDTQYFGPGTRLTVL.

This rearrangement joins TRBV24-1 to TRBJ2-1; D ambiguous. V dropped 3 bases and J dropped 6 bases, with 14 bases sitting between them. This CDR3 spans 15 amino acids. Looked up from germline, CDR1 is KGHDR and CDR2 is SFDVKD. The CDR3 bases are TGTGCCACCAGTGATGTCCCCTCCCTAGGCAATGAGCAGTTCTTC. This encodes CATSDVPSLGNEQFF.

This clonotype was recorded many times. The V and J genes are TRBV29-1 and TRBJ2-1, with D tentatively TRBD1 (6 bases). Trimming left V 6 bases short and J 3 bases short, with 12 bases between. Germline V gene data show CDR1 as SQVTM and CDR2 as ANQGSEA. The CDR3 loop spans 13 amino acids. DNA for the CDR3: TGCAGCGTAGTCCGGGACATCTACAATGAGCAGTTCTTC. It encodes CSVVRDIYNEQFF.

The chain carries TRBV3-1 and TRBJ2-7; D is possibly TRBD1 (6 bases). Germline values: CDR1 LGHDT, CDR2 YNNKEL (reference sequence). V was shortened by 4 bases and J by 3 bases, with 16 bases between the two germline ends. The CDR3 loop spans 15 amino acids. CDR3 amino acids: CASSPVFRQDYEQYF. CDR3 sequence (DNA): TGTGCCAGCAGCCCCGTTTTTCGACAGGACTACGAGCAGTACTTC.

This clonotype was detected only a few times. For the CDR3, the DNA is TGTGCCAGCAGTCGACGACGGGGGAACAACAATGAGCAGTTCTTC. Translated, it gives CASSRRRGNNNEQFF. V usage is TRBV11-2 and J usage is TRBJ2-1; D perhaps matches TRBD2 (6 bases). V lost 6 bases and J lost 5, with 17 bases in between. This CDR3 contains 15 residues. Germline V gene sequence: CDR1 SGHAT, CDR2 FQNNGV.

The chain is built from TRBV5-4 and TRBJ2-3, with D possibly matching TRBD1 (5 bases). There are 16 residues in the CDR3. V lost 0 bases and J lost 8, with 19 bases in between. Germline CDR1 SGHNT, CDR2 YYREEE (reference sequence). CDR3 sequence (DNA): TGTGCCAGCAGCTTGGGCAGGGTAATCCTCGGGCCTACGCAGTATTTT. Its translation is CASSLGRVILGPTQYF.

The sample holds a few counts of this clonotype. The chain employs TRBV12-3 or TRBV12-4 and TRBJ2-7; D tentatively reads TRBD1 or TRBD2 (6 bases each). V was cut by 7 bases and J by 7 bases, with 23 bases left in between. The CDR3 is made up of 15 amino acids. The chain's CDR3 is CASTPMEGWDNEQYF. The CDR3 DNA reads TGTGCCAGCACCCCTATGGAGGGATGGGACAATGAGCAGTACTTC.

The rearrangement joins TRBV20-1 to TRBJ2-2; 11 bases are a match to TRBD2. Germline V CDR1 and CDR2: DFQATT, SNEGSKA (reference sequence). The CDR3 extends over 16 amino acids. With 0 bases clipped from V and 7 bases from J, the junction kept 7 bases outside the gene matches. CDR3 bases: TGCAGTGCTAGAGAAGGACTAGCGGGTAATATCGGGGAGCTGTTTTTT. This encodes CSAREGLAGNIGELFF.

This clonotype was detected ten times or more. V gene TRBV12-3 or TRBV12-4 combines with J gene TRBJ1-1; 8 positions match TRBD1. Trimming removed 5 bases from V and 4 bases from J; junction bases left unmatched: 9. The CDR3 covers 15 residues. In DNA form, the CDR3 reads TGTGCCAGCAGTCCTCCGGACAGGGTGGCCACTGAAGCTTTCTTT. Translation: CASSPPDRVATEAFF.

This clonotype has ten or more counts. This chain uses TRBV18 with TRBJ1-4; 12 positions match TRBD1. From germline, CDR1 is KGHSH and CDR2 LQKENI. The V gene end was trimmed by 3 bases and the J gene end by 2 bases; junction bases not matched to a gene: 1. The length of the CDR3 is 16 residues. The CDR3 sequence: CASSPGQGATNEKLFF. The CDR3 bases are TGTGCCAGCTCACCGGGACAGGGGGCGACTAATGAAAAACTGTTTTTT.

The chain is built from TRBV24-1 and TRBJ2-1, with TRBD2 matching over 11 bases. The CDR3 has 16 residues. Germline-derived CDR1 and CDR2 are KGHDR and SFDVKD. V shed 0 bases, J shed 7 bases, and the junction held 4 bases outside the gene matches. The CDR3 bases are TGTGCCACCAGTGATTTGACTAGCGGGAGTTGGAATGAGCAGTTCTTC. It specifies CATSDLTSGSWNEQFF.

This clonotype appeared many times. The chain is built from TRBV7-9 and TRBJ2-2; 8 bases map to TRBD2. The trim removed 3 bases at V and 7 bases at J, leaving 7 bases unmatched. From germline, CDR1 is SEHNR and CDR2 FQNEAQ (reference sequence). There are 15 residues in the CDR3. This CDR3 is CASSFLSGRGGELFF. CDR3 bases: TGTGCCAGCAGCTTTCTCAGCGGGAGAGGCGGGGAGCTGTTTTTT.

The J gene is TRBJ2-7, the V gene TRBV4-2, with D possibly TRBD2 on 6 matching bases. V gave up 0 bases and J gave up 6 bases, with 9 bases separating them. The germline V gene encodes CDR1 LGHNA and CDR2 YNFKEQ. The length of the CDR3 is 13 residues. The CDR3 is CASSQDGSSEQYF. CDR3 nucleotides: TGTGCCAGCAGCCAAGACGGGAGTTCCGAGCAGTACTTC.

This clonotype has a count of ten or more. The chain has TRBV20-1 and TRBJ2-5, with D perhaps matching TRBD2 (6 bases). Germline V lookup: CDR1 DFQATT, CDR2 SNEGSKA (reference sequence). The CDR3 runs to 11 residues. V lost 3 bases and J 5 bases, leaving 7 bases between the germline ends. The CDR3 nucleotides read TGCAGTGCTAGCGGGAGTGAGACCCAGTACTTC. Its protein is CSASGSETQYF.

Comments on this clonotype: At one boundary the junction diverges from the germline segment, which might be a read error. The chain is built from TRBV9 and TRBJ1-5; the D is unclear. The CDR3 consists of 12 residues. Germline lookup yields CDR1 SGDLS and CDR2 YYNGEE. The CDR3 is CASSVGNRPQHF. The CDR3 DNA reads as TGTGCCAGCAGCGTAGGAAATCGGCCCCAGCATTTT.

This chain uses TRBV20-1 with TRBJ1-4, with D possibly TRBD1 on 5 matching bases. This CDR3 comprises 13 residues. Germline V CDR1 and CDR2: DFQATT, SNEGSKA (reference sequence). Trimming stripped 8 bases from V and 3 bases from J, with 13 bases between. The CDR3 spells CSSQQGPNEKLFF. For the CDR3, the DNA is TGCAGTTCCCAGCAGGGTCCTAATGAAAAACTGTTTTTT.

This clonotype was seen a handful of times. No conserved phenylalanine or tryptophan ends this CDR3, so it is likely a read error. The chain uses TRBV6-5 and TRBJ2-1; 10 bases fit TRBD2. V shed 3 bases and J 5 bases; nucleotides not matched to a gene: 7. This CDR3 is 16 amino acids long. Germline CDR1 MNHEY, CDR2 SVGAGI. CDR3 loop: CASSYPRTSGNNEQFL. CDR3 in DNA: TGTGCCAGCAGTTATCCACGGACTAGCGGAAACAATGAGCAGTTCCTC.

This clonotype was found many times. V usage is TRBV27 and J usage is TRBJ2-1, with a weak D call TRBD1 (5 bases). CDR1 is MNHEY and CDR2 is SMNVEV in the germline V gene (reference sequence). V was clipped by 4 bases and J by 8 bases, with 9 bases between them. The CDR3 is 12 residues long. CDR3: CASSWGLDEQFF. For the CDR3, the DNA is TGTGCCAGCAGTTGGGGCCTTGATGAGCAGTTCTTC.